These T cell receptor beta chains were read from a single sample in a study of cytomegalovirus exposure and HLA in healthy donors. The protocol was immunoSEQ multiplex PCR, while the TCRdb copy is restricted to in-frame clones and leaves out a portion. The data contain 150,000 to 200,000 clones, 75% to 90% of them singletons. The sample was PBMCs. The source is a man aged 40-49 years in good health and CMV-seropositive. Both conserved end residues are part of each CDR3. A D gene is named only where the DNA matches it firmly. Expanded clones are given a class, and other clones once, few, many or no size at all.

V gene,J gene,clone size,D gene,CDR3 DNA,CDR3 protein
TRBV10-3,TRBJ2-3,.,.,TGTGCCATCAGTGAGTCGGCAGCAGATACGCAGTATTTT,CAISESAADTQYF
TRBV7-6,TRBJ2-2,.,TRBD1,TGTGCCAGCAGCTTAGAGACAGGGGCCGGGGAGCTGTTTTTT,CASSLETGAGELFF
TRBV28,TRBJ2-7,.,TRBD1,TGTGCCAGCAGTCCGCCAGGGGGCGAGCAGTACTTC,CASSPPGGEQYF
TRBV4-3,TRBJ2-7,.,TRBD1,TGCGCCAGCAGCCAGGGACAGGGTCAGTATCACGAGCAGTACTTC,CASSQGQGQYHEQYF
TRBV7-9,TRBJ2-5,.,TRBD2,TGTGCCAGCAGCTTATCTGGGACCGGGGGGGAGACCCAGTACTTC,CASSLSGTGGETQYF
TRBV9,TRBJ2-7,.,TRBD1,TGTGCCAGCACCCCCGGGGAGGGACAGGGTTCCTACGAGCAGTACTTC,CASTPGEGQGSYEQYF
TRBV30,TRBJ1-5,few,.,TGTGCCTGGAGCAAACCAGGGCAGCCCCAGCATTTT,CAWSKPGQPQHF
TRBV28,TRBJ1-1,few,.,TGTGCCAGCAGTTTCGTAACTGAAGCTTTCTTT,CASSFVTEAFF
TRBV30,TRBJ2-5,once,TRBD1,TGTGCCTGGAGTGTACATGGGACAGGGGGGCAAGAGACCCAGTACTTC,CAWSVHGTGGQETQYF
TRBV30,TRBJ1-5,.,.,TGTGCCTGGAGTGTAGGGGCAGCTAGCAATCAGCCCCAGCATTTT,CAWSVGAASNQPQHF
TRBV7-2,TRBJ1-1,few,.,TGTGCCAGCAGCCAGGGCCCCCGGAGTTTTGGAGCTTTCTTT,CASSQGPRSFGAFF
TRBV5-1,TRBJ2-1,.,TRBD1,TGCGCCAGCAGCGCCCGGGACAGGGCCTACAATGAGCAGTTCTTC,CASSARDRAYNEQFF
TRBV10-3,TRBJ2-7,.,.,TGTGCCGCCCGCCCAGGGGCAGACTACGAGCAGTACTTC,CAARPGADYEQYF
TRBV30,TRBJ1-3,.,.,TGTGCCTGGAGGACGCGGGGAGCAGGAAACACCATATATTTT,CAWRTRGAGNTIYF
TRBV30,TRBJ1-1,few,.,TGTGCCTGGAGGGCGGGGGGGGGTGAAGCTTTCTTT,CAWRAGGGEAFF
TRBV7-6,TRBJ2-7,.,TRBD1,TGTGCCAGCAGCTTAGAACCTCGGGGACAGATCCCTTACGAGCAGTACTTC,CASSLEPRGQIPYEQYF
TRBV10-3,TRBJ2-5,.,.,TGTGCCATCACAGGTGACGAGACCCAGTACTTC,CAITGDETQYF
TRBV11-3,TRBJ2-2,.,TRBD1,TGTGCCAGCAGCTTTACAGGGGTGAACACCGGGGAGCTGTTTTTT,CASSFTGVNTGELFF
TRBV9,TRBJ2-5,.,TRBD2,TGTGCCAGCAGCCCAGAATGGGGGGGAGAGACCCAGTACTTC,CASSPEWGGETQYF
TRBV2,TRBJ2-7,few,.,TGTGCCAGCAGTGCTACAGCTTACGAGCAGTACTTC,CASSATAYEQYF
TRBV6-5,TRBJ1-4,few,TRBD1,TGTGCCAGCAGGCAGGGGGCCGGTAATGAAAAACTGTTTTTT,CASRQGAGNEKLFF
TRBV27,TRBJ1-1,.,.,TGTGCCAGCAGTCCCTGGGGTCAAGCCGCGGGGGCTTTCTTT,CASSPWGQAAGAFF
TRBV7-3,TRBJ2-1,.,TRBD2,TGTGCCAGCAGCCGCCTTAGCGGGGCCTACAATGAGCAGTTCTTC,CASSRLSGAYNEQFF
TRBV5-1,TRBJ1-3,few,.,TGCGCCAGCAGCTTGTACGGGACTGGAAACACCATATATTTT,CASSLYGTGNTIYF
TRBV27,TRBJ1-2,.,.,TGTGCCAGCAGTTTCAAGACAGGAGTCTATGGCTACACCTTC,CASSFKTGVYGYTF
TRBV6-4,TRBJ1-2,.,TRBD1,TGTGCCAGCAGGGACAGGGGAAGTGTCCCTAACTATGGCTACACCTTC,CASRDRGSVPNYGYTF
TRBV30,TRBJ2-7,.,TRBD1,TGTGCCTTGGACAGGGGTTCCTACGAGCAGTACTTC,CALDRGSYEQYF
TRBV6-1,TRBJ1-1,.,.,TGTGCCAGCCGCAGGGCGACCACTGAAGCTTTCTTT,CASRRATTEAFF
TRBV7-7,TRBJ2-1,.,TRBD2,TGTGCTAGCAGTTCTGTCTCCGGACTAGCGGGATACAATGAGCAGTTCTTC,CASSSVSGLAGYNEQFF
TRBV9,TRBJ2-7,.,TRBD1,TGTGCCAGCAGCATGGGACAGGGGGCGCTCGACGAGCAGTACTTC,CASSMGQGALDEQYF
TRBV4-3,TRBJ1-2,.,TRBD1,TGCGCCAGCAGCCAAGCCCCGACAGGGGGACATGGCTACACCTTC,CASSQAPTGGHGYTF
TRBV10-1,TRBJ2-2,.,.,TGCGCCAGCAGTGAGACAGGTTCGAACACCGGGGAGCTGTTTTTT,CASSETGSNTGELFF
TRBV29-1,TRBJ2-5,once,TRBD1,TGCAGCGTTGAGACAGGGCTACGGGAGACCCAGTACTTC,CSVETGLRETQYF
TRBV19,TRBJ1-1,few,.,TGTGCCAGTAGTATAAGGGAGGTGGACACTGAAGCTTTCTTT,CASSIREVDTEAFF
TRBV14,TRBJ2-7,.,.,TGTGCCAGCAGCCAAGAATTTGGGGGCGCGTACGAGCAGTACTTC,CASSQEFGGAYEQYF
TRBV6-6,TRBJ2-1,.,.,TGTGCCAGCAGTTACTCGATACTAGCCTACAATGAGCAGTTCTTC,CASSYSILAYNEQFF
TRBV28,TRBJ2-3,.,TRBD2,TGTGCCAGCAGTTTAAACCCGACTAGCGGGGGGTCAGATACGCAGTATTTT,CASSLNPTSGGSDTQYF
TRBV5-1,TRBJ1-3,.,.,TGCGCCAGCAGCTTGGGAGGGGGTGAATCTGGAAACACCATATATTTT,CASSLGGGESGNTIYF
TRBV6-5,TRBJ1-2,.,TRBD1,TGTGCCAGCCGGACAGGGATCAACATTTATGGCTACACCTTC,CASRTGINIYGYTF
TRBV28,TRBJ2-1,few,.,TGTGCCAGCAGTCACCGGGGGGAGCAGTTCTTC,CASSHRGEQFF
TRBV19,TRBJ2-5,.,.,TGTGCCAGTAGTCCCGAGGGGGGGGGTGGAGAGACCCAGTACTTC,CASSPEGGGGETQYF
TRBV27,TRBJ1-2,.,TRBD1,TGTGCCAGCAGTTTAGCCGCGGGACAGGGGTTGTGGTATGGCTACACCTTC,CASSLAAGQGLWYGYTF
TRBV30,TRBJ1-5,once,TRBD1,TGTGCCTGGAGACGGACAGGGGGCGGTCAGCCCCAGCATTTT,CAWRRTGGGQPQHF
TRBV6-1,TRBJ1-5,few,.,TGTGCCAGCAGTGAAGCGGGGGGTCGCAATCAGCCCCAGCATTTT,CASSEAGGRNQPQHF
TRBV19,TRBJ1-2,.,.,TGTGCCAGTAGCCCAGCAGGTCGGAATGGCTACACCTTC,CASSPAGRNGYTF
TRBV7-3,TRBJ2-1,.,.,TGTGCCAGCAGCCCCGGGCCCTCGGGGTACAATGAGCAGTTCTTC,CASSPGPSGYNEQFF
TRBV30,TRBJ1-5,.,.,TGTGCCTGGAGTGTAGTCGGGGGGTCCGGGAATCAGCCCCAGCATTTT,CAWSVVGGSGNQPQHF
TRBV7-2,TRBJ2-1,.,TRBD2,TGTGCCAGCAGCTTGACTAGCGGGGTAGGGAATGAGCAGTTCTTC,CASSLTSGVGNEQFF
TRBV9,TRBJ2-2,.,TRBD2,TGTGCCAGCAGCGTAGCTTTGGGACTAGTAGACACCGGGGAGCTGTTTTTT,CASSVALGLVDTGELFF
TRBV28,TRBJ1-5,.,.,TGTGCCAGCAGTTTTAGGACAGGCAATCAGCCCCAGCATTTT,CASSFRTGNQPQHF
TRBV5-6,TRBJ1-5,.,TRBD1,TGTGCCAGCAGCTTCCAAGGGGGCATCAATCAGCCCCAGCATTTT,CASSFQGGINQPQHF
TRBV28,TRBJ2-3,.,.,TGTGCCAGCAGTTTGGAGGTGATCACAGATACGCAGTATTTT,CASSLEVITDTQYF